This T cell receptor (beta chain) was obtained from a study of shared clonotypes between healthy human individuals. This table comes from immunoSEQ multiplex PCR, and its TCRdb copy is limited to in-frame clones, with some not included. The profile covers about 1.5 million clones, with approximately 98% appearing a single time and around 0.47% taken by the ten largest. Splitting the CD4+ cells yielded a CD45RA+ naive subset and a CD45RA-negative memory subset. For this clone: This sample includes further DNA sequences coding for the same CDR3.

Germline V gives CDR1 MNHEY, CDR2 SVGAGI. Trimming took off 0 bases at V and 5 bases at J, with 4 bases between the two ends. This CDR3 region has 12 residues. The source is a man aged 30 to 39 in good health. The gene calls are TRBV6-5 and TRBJ1-2; D is uncertain. Sequencing was done on a sample of naive CD4+ T cells sorted from blood. Subset defined: CD45RA+ positively selected. CDR3 nucleotide sequence: TGTGCCAGCAGTTACTCTGGGTATGGCTACACCTTC. Amino acids: CASSYSGYGYTF.